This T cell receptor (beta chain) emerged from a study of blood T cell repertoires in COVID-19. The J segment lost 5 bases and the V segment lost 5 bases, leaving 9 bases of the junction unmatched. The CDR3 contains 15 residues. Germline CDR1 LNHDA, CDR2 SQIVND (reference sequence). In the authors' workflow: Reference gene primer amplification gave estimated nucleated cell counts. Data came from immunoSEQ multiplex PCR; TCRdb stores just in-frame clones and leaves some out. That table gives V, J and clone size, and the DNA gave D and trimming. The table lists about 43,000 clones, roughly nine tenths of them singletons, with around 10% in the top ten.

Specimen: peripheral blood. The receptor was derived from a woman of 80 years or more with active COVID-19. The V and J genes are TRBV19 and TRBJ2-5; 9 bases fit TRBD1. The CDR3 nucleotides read TGTGCCAGTAGTGCACAGGGGGCGTCAAAGGAGACCCAGTACTTC. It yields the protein CASSAQGASKETQYF.